The source of this T cell receptor beta chain is a study of blood T cell repertoires in COVID-19. Across the whole study: The study drew acute and convalescent COVID-19 samples from the United States, Italy and Spain.

This table comes from immunoSEQ multiplex PCR, and its TCRdb copy is limited to in-frame clones, with some not included. Of over 150,000 clones listed, roughly 90% are singletons. The sample comprised peripheral blood. This sequence was found in a woman aged 60-70 years who had recovered from COVID-19.

The CDR3 region is CASSQDSRVAGYTF. CDR3 in DNA: TGTGCCAGCAGCCAAGATTCCAGGGTAGCTGGCTACACCTTC. The J gene is TRBJ1-2, the V gene TRBV3-1 (or the pseudogene TRBV3-2), with D maybe TRBD1 (5 bases). The germline gives CDR1 LGHDT, CDR2 YNNKEL (reference sequence). Trimming pared 0 bases from V and 7 bases from J, leaving 12 bases between. The CDR3 loop spans 14 amino acids.